The source of this T cell receptor (beta chain) is a study of cytomegalovirus exposure and HLA in healthy donors. Overall study results and limits: Reports showed the classifier diagnosing cytomegalovirus status with high specificity and sensitivity. A later analysis associated 16,951 TCR beta sequences with HLA alleles at a 0.05 false discovery rate.

Researchers ran the PCR with 60 Vbeta and 13 Jbeta primers. Profiled with immunoSEQ multiplex PCR; TCRdb holds only in-frame clones, not every one. The table includes 130,000 or so clones, 82% detected once. As to this clone: Its antigen is unknown.

The sample consisted of PBMCs. The source is a woman in her forties or fifties in good health and CMV-seropositive.

The CDR3 nucleotides are TGCGCCAGCACCGAACGGGGGGGTGACACCGGGGAGCTGTTTTTT. Encoded protein: CASTERGGDTGELFF. The chain has TRBV5-1 and TRBJ2-2; 8 bases align to TRBD2. The germline gives CDR1 SGHRS, CDR2 YFSETQ. Germline trimming cut 6 bases from V and 3 bases from J; bases unmatched to any gene: 7. This CDR3 spans 15 amino acids. The whole variable domain, remainder taken from reference TRBV5-1 and TRBJ2-2, is KAGVTQTPRYLIKTRGQQVTLSCSPISGHRSVSWYQQTPGQGLQFLFEYFSETQRNKGNFPGRFSGRQFSNSRSEMNVSTLELGDSALYLCASTERGGDTGELFFGEGSRLTVL.